Listed below are T cell receptor beta chains from one sample, sequenced in a study of shared clonotypes between healthy human individuals. Profiled with immunoSEQ multiplex PCR; TCRdb holds only in-frame clones, not every one. The table includes under 550,000 clones, about 95% detected once. Sequenced: naive CD4+ T cells sorted from blood. Every receptor here comes from a woman aged 30 to 39 in good health. The CDR3 runs from the conserved cysteine through the conserved F or W. The D gene is left open where the match is weak. Expanded clones are given a class, and other clones once, few, many or no size at all.

CDR3 length,D gene,J gene,clone size,V gene,CDR3 protein,CDR3 DNA
14,.,TRBJ1-3,.,TRBV5-1,CASSQTLSGNTIYF,TGCGCCAGCAGCCAAACCCTGTCTGGAAACACCATATATTTT
15,.,TRBJ1-2,.,TRBV6-1,CASRYRHRLNYGYTF,TGTGCCAGCAGATATCGACACCGCCTCAACTATGGCTACACCTTC
14,.,TRBJ2-7,.,TRBV19,CASSRSSQGREQYF,TGTGCCAGTAGTAGAAGCAGCCAGGGACGGGAGCAGTACTTC
15,.,TRBJ2-1,once,TRBV19,CASSPTGSSYNEQFF,TGTGCCAGTAGTCCTACGGGAAGTTCCTACAATGAGCAGTTCTTC
17,TRBD2,TRBJ2-1,.,TRBV27,CASSRLAGGDSYNEQFF,TGTGCCAGCAGCCGACTAGCGGGAGGTGACTCCTACAATGAGCAGTTCTTC
15,.,TRBJ1-4,.,TRBV2,CASSSRVVVGEKLFF,TGTGCCAGCAGTAGCAGGGTCGTAGTGGGTGAAAAACTGTTTTTT
18,TRBD2,TRBJ2-7,.,TRBV9,CASSVATTSGSLSYEQYF,TGTGCCAGCAGCGTTGCTACCACTAGCGGGAGCCTCTCCTACGAGCAGTACTTC
14,.,TRBJ2-1,.,TRBV15,CATSRSAGYNEQFF,TGTGCCACCAGCAGGTCGGCGGGCTACAATGAGCAGTTCTTC
13,.,TRBJ1-1,.,TRBV29-1,CSVVRRLNTEAFF,TGCAGCGTTGTAAGACGTCTGAACACTGAAGCTTTCTTT
15,.,TRBJ2-5,.,TRBV12-5,CASGFPGPSQETQYF,TGTGCTAGTGGTTTCCCCGGACCGAGCCAAGAGACCCAGTACTTC
15,TRBD1,TRBJ1-2,.,TRBV30,CAWSGTGEFNYGYTF,TGTGCCTGGAGTGGGACAGGGGAATTTAACTATGGCTACACCTTC
15,TRBD2,TRBJ2-5,.,TRBV5-1,CASCSQRGDQETQYF,TGCGCCAGCTGCTCGCAGCGGGGTGACCAAGAGACCCAGTACTTC
14,.,TRBJ2-7,.,TRBV5-4,CASSLVGQNYEQYF,TGTGCCAGCAGCTTGGTCGGGCAAAACTACGAGCAGTACTTC
13,.,TRBJ1-4,.,TRBV29-1,CSVAGVGNEKLFF,TGCAGCGTTGCAGGGGTTGGGAATGAAAAACTGTTTTTT
17,TRBD2,TRBJ2-7,.,TRBV11-1,CASSPLAGALPSYEQYF,TGTGCCAGCAGCCCACTAGCGGGGGCACTTCCAAGCTACGAGCAGTACTTC
15,.,TRBJ1-1,.,TRBV13,CASSLGFRGVTEAFF,TGTGCCAGCAGCTTAGGCTTTCGGGGTGTAACTGAAGCTTTCTTT
12,.,TRBJ1-1,.,TRBV7-9,CASSLGTAAAFF,TGTGCCAGCAGCTTAGGGACAGCTGCGGCTTTCTTT
13,TRBD1,TRBJ2-7,.,TRBV5-4,CASSPTGGQEQYF,TGTGCCAGCAGCCCGACAGGGGGCCAAGAGCAGTACTTC
12,.,TRBJ1-4,.,TRBV30,CAWSVVGEKLFF,TGTGCCTGGAGTGTGGTAGGTGAAAAACTGTTTTTT
13,TRBD1,TRBJ2-7,.,TRBV13,CASQLKYLGTGDF,TGTGCCAGCCAGCTTAAGTATTTAGGGACAGGGGACTTC
12,.,TRBJ2-1,.,TRBV7-2,CADGLSYNEQFF,TGTGCCGACGGACTCTCCTACAATGAGCAGTTCTTC
13,.,TRBJ1-1,few,TRBV29-1,CSVAGRMNTEAFF,TGCAGCGTTGCAGGGCGGATGAACACTGAAGCTTTCTTT
15,TRBD1,TRBJ1-1,.,TRBV18,CASSPPTGMNTEAFF,TGTGCCAGCTCACCACCGACAGGGATGAACACTGAAGCTTTCTTT
16,.,TRBJ2-2,.,TRBV7-9,CASSLDGGAISRELFF,TGTGCCAGCAGCTTAGATGGGGGGGCGATTTCCAGGGAGCTGTTTTTT
15,TRBD1,TRBJ2-5,.,TRBV30,CACRTDRGMRETQYF,TGTGCCTGCAGAACTGACAGGGGCATGCGAGAGACCCAGTACTTC
15,.,TRBJ1-5,once,TRBV7-2,CASRGWGDSNQPQHF,TGTGCCAGCAGGGGATGGGGGGATAGCAATCAGCCCCAGCATTTT
13,.,TRBJ2-4,.,TRBV28,CASSFSPKNIQYF,TGTGCCAGCAGTTTCAGCCCCAAAAACATTCAGTACTTC
16,.,TRBJ1-3,.,TRBV2,CASVELGGLGGNTIYF,TGTGCCAGCGTGGAGCTCGGGGGACTGGGCGGAAACACCATATATTTT
15,TRBD1,TRBJ1-1,.,TRBV19,CASSTGQAVNTEAFF,TGTGCCAGTAGTACCGGACAGGCGGTTAACACTGAAGCTTTCTTT
16,TRBD1,TRBJ2-2,.,TRBV5-1,CASSLRGQPDTGELFF,TGCGCCAGCAGCTTGCGGGGACAGCCGGACACCGGGGAGCTGTTTTTT
14,.,TRBJ2-7,.,TRBV11-2,CASSSRTAPSEQYF,TGTGCCAGCAGCTCCCGGACAGCTCCTTCCGAGCAGTACTTC
15,.,TRBJ2-1,.,TRBV30,CAWSVPGSSYNEQFF,TGTGCCTGGAGTGTACCCGGGAGTTCCTACAATGAGCAGTTCTTC
17,.,TRBJ2-6,.,TRBV15,CATSRVGGISGANVLTF,TGTGCCACCAGCAGAGTTGGGGGGATCTCTGGGGCCAACGTCCTGACTTTC
14,.,TRBJ2-2,.,TRBV6-5,CASSRPLGTGELFF,TGTGCCAGCAGTCGCCCTCTGGGGACCGGGGAGCTGTTTTTT
13,.,TRBJ2-3,once,TRBV28,CASGTPTPDTQYF,TGTGCCAGCGGGACACCAACGCCAGATACGCAGTATTTT
14,.,TRBJ2-3,.,TRBV21-1,CASSDWFSTDTQYF,TGTGCCAGCAGCGACTGGTTTAGCACAGATACGCAGTATTTT
13,.,TRBJ1-4,.,TRBV6-5,CASSARGNEKLFF,TGTGCCAGCAGTGCCAGGGGTAATGAAAAACTGTTTTTT
16,TRBD1,TRBJ2-5,.,TRBV5-4,CASSDWDRGPGETQYF,TGTGCCAGCAGCGATTGGGACAGGGGGCCGGGGGAGACCCAGTACTTC
14,.,TRBJ2-7,.,TRBV6-6,CASSYSGRSYEQYF,TGTGCCAGCAGTTACTCGGGACGGTCCTACGAGCAGTACTTC
14,.,TRBJ2-7,.,TRBV6-5,CASSYRIQDPEQYF,TGTGCCAGCAGTTACAGGATTCAAGATCCCGAGCAGTACTTC
12,.,TRBJ2-7,.,TRBV29-1,CSVATSSYEQYF,TGCAGCGTTGCAACTAGCAGTTACGAGCAGTACTTC
13,.,TRBJ2-1,.,TRBV27,CASTRRDGNEQFF,TGTGCCAGCACCAGACGGGACGGCAATGAGCAGTTCTTC
17,TRBD2,TRBJ2-7,.,TRBV11-3,CASSLGASGTIRYEQYF,TGTGCCAGCAGCTTAGGGGCTAGCGGGACTATTAGGTACGAGCAGTACTTC
15,TRBD2,TRBJ2-1,.,TRBV4-1,CASSQLGLASGEQFF,TGCGCCAGCAGCCAACTAGGACTAGCTTCGGGTGAGCAGTTCTTC
13,TRBD1,TRBJ1-1,once,TRBV27,CASRKQGAAEAFF,TGTGCCAGCAGAAAACAGGGGGCTGCTGAAGCTTTCTTT